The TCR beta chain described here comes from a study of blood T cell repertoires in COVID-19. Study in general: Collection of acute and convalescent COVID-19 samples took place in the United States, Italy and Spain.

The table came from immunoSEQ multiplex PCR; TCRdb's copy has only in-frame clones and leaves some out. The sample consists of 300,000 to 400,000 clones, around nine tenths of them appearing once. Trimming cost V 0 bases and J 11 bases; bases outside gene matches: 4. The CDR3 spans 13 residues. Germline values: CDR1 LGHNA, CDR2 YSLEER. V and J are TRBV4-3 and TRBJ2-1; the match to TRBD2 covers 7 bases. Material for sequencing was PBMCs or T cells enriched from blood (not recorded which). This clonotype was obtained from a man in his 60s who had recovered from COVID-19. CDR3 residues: CASSQDRGDQQFF. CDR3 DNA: TGCGCCAGCAGCCAAGATCGGGGGGACCAGCAGTTCTTC.